The source of this TCR beta chain is a study of cytomegalovirus exposure and HLA in healthy donors. General study points: 87-base-pair reads could not separate some V segments, including TRBV6-2 and TRBV6-3. Fewer N-insertions (relative to the roughly 660-donor mean) were reportedly seen in an Asian-associated ancestry cluster in a later analysis.

V lost 7 bases, J lost 8 bases, and 23 bases lay in between. This CDR3 has 15 residues. The germline CDR1 and CDR2 sequences are MNHEY and SVGAGI. Both 60 Vbeta primers and 13 Jbeta primers went into the PCR. Sequencing was performed with immunoSEQ multiplex PCR; in TCRdb, only in-frame clones are kept and a portion is missing. Among about 52,000 clones listed, 50% to 70% were seen once. Concerning this clone itself: Its antigen is as yet unknown.

The sequence came from a human donor in good health. This chain connects TRBV6-5 to TRBJ1-2; D unresolved. Sequenced: PBMCs. CDR3 protein: CASTSVGEGLVGYTF. The CDR3, as DNA: TGTGCCAGCACCTCAGTCGGGGAGGGCTTGGTCGGCTACACCTTC.